The next 18 T cell receptor beta chains were all read from a single sample in a study of T-cell reconstitution after alpha-beta-depleted transplantation in children. It was with unique molecular identifiers that the TCRbeta library was prepared. TCRdb passed the PCR reads through MiXCR, listing each CDR3 protein once. Of roughly 500,000 distinct CDR3 sequences listed, 18% are singletons. Sequences were derived from PBMCs from the stem cell graft donor, sampled from the stem cell graft. The origin of the receptors is a human donor who donated a stem cell graft to a child with acute lymphoblastic leukemia.

This clonotype occurred a few times. The chain carries TRBV7-3 and TRBJ1-1, with 7 bases aligning to TRBD1. The CDR3 extends over 15 amino acids. Germline loops: CDR1 SGHTA, CDR2 FQGTGA. Unmatched junction bases numbered 12, after V lost 6 bases and J lost 5 bases. The CDR3 region has the DNA TGTGCCAGCAGTCTTACGGGACAGAAAGAGACTGAAGCTTTCTTT. Encoded protein: CASSLTGQKETEAFF. Together with reference TRBV7-3 and TRBJ1-1, the CDR3 gives the full variable domain: GAGVSQTPSNKVTEKGKYVELRCDPISGHTALYWYRQSLGQGPEFLIYFQGTGAADDSGLPNDRFFAVRPEGSVSTLKIQRTERGDSAVYLCASSLTGQKETEAFFGQGTRLTVV.

The CDR3 DNA sequence: TGTGCCAGCAGCGTAAATGGGGGCACGGGCGAGCAGTACTTC. It encodes CASSVNGGTGEQYF. This chain links TRBV9 with TRBJ2-7, with D possibly TRBD1 on 6 matching bases. Germline CDR1 reads SGDLS; CDR2 reads YYNGEE. The CDR3 sequence is 14 residues long. Between the trimmed V and J ends, which lost 1 base and 6 bases, there was a span of 14 bases.

There are a few counts of this clonotype. V gene TRBV7-9 combines with J gene TRBJ2-7, with TRBD2 matching over 7 bases. Germline values: CDR1 SEHNR, CDR2 FQNEAQ (reference sequence). The CDR3 sequence is 15 residues long. The ends lost 5 bases at V and 5 bases at J; junction bases unmatched: 12. CDR3 in amino acids: CASSPLGGSGDEQYF. As DNA, the CDR3 is TGTGCCAGCAGCCCCCTCGGGGGGTCGGGCGACGAGCAGTACTTC.

This clonotype has a handful of counts. This chain connects TRBV7-9 to TRBJ2-4, with no clear D. V lost 3 bases and J 6 bases, leaving 9 bases between the germline ends. CDR3 length: 13 amino acids. Germline V CDR1 and CDR2: SEHNR, FQNEAQ (reference sequence). As DNA, the CDR3 is TGTGCCAGCAGCTTTAATAGGCTAAACATTCAGTACTTC. Encoded protein: CASSFNRLNIQYF.

The chain carries TRBV24-1 and TRBJ1-1; tentative D call: TRBD1 (6 bases). The CDR3 loop spans 14 amino acids. CDR1 KGHDR and CDR2 SFDVKD come from the germline V gene. V shed 5 bases and J shed 1 base, with 10 bases lying between them. The CDR3 DNA follows: TGTGCCACCAGTGTGGGGGGCTCGAACACTGAAGCTTTCTTT. Its protein is CATSVGGSNTEAFF.

The V and J genes are TRBV2 and TRBJ2-1, with TRBD2 as a possible D gene (7 bases). V was trimmed by 4 bases and J by 1 base, leaving 23 bases between them. This CDR3 spans 19 amino acids. The V gene's germline CDR1 is SNHLY and CDR2 FYNNEI. CDR3 amino acids: CASSGGRGMRARSYNEQFF. CDR3 DNA: TGTGCCAGCAGTGGGGGGAGGGGGATGCGGGCGCGGTCCTACAATGAGCAGTTCTTC.

This clonotype has more than one count but fewer than ten. V usage is TRBV20-1 and J usage is TRBJ2-7; 9 nucleotides align to TRBD2. Germline V lookup: CDR1 DFQATT, CDR2 SNEGSKA (reference sequence). Losses at the gene ends were 6 bases for V and 0 bases for J; bases not matched to a gene: 21. The CDR3 runs 19 residues. The CDR3 DNA follows: TGCAGTGCCCACCTTCCGGGCCTAGCGGGATCATTTGCCTCCTACGAGCAGTACTTC. Its translation is CSAHLPGLAGSFASYEQYF.

The rearrangement uses TRBV7-9 and TRBJ2-5; no clear D gene. CDR3 length: 14 amino acids. CDR1 is SEHNR and CDR2 is FQNEAQ in the germline V gene (reference sequence). The V end lost 4 bases, the J end lost 3 bases, and 12 bases lay between the germline ends. The CDR3 sequence: CASSYGRTEETQYF. In nucleotides, the CDR3 is TGTGCCAGCAGCTACGGGCGGACGGAAGAGACCCAGTACTTC.

This clonotype was counted only a few times. This rearrangement joins TRBV9 to TRBJ2-4; the D gene is possibly TRBD1 (5 bases). V was pared by 2 bases and J by 5 bases, with 11 bases between. Per germline, CDR1 SGDLS and CDR2 YYNGEE. CDR3 size: 14 residues. CDR3: CASSVRQSENIQYF. In DNA, the CDR3 is TGTGCCAGCAGCGTCCGACAGTCGGAAAACATTCAGTACTTC.

The table lists this clonotype with a few counts. This chain connects TRBV5-1 to TRBJ2-7, with 12 bases matching TRBD2. This CDR3 region has 15 residues. Germline assignment: CDR1 SGHRS and CDR2 YFSETQ. J was trimmed by 4 bases and V by 4 bases; bases with no gene match: 6. The CDR3, as DNA: TGCGCCAGCAGCATTCTAGCGGGAGGGCCTTACGAGCAGTACTTC. Its protein is CASSILAGGPYEQYF. Full variable domain (remainder filled in from reference TRBV5-1 and TRBJ2-7): KAGVTQTPRYLIKTRGQQVTLSCSPISGHRSVSWYQQTPGQGLQFLFEYFSETQRNKGNFPGRFSGRQFSNSRSEMNVSTLELGDSALYLCASSILAGGPYEQYFGPGTRLTVT.

V gene TRBV29-1 combines with J gene TRBJ2-2; D might be TRBD1 (6 bases). V lost 7 bases, J lost 0 bases, and 15 bases lay in between. Germline CDR1 reads SQVTM; CDR2 reads ANQGSEA. The CDR3 consists of 15 residues. The CDR3, as DNA: TGCAGCGGCCGACAGGCACTAGCGAACACCGGGGAGCTGTTTTTT. Protein: CSGRQALANTGELFF.

This clonotype was recorded many times. The V call is TRBV6-5, the J call TRBJ2-1; 11 nucleotides agree with TRBD2. CDR3 length: 15 residues. Germline V lookup: CDR1 MNHEY, CDR2 SVGAGI. Germline trimming cut 2 bases from V and 4 bases from J; bases unmatched to any gene: 1. In nucleotides, the CDR3 is TGTGCCAGCAGTTACGGGACTAGCGGATACAATGAGCAGTTCTTC. It codes for CASSYGTSGYNEQFF.

The sample holds a few counts of this clonotype. This chain uses TRBV5-1 with TRBJ2-7; D call uncertain. This CDR3 comprises 17 residues. In germline, CDR1 is SGHRS, CDR2 YFSETQ. V shed 4 bases and J shed 4 bases, with 24 bases lying between them. The CDR3 sequence: CASSLAASLGLDYEQYF. The CDR3 DNA is TGCGCCAGCAGCCTCGCGGCGTCCTTGGGTTTGGATTACGAGCAGTACTTC.

This chain uses TRBV7-9 with TRBJ2-3; D unresolved. Germline V gene lookup returns CDR1 SEHNR and CDR2 FQNEAQ (reference sequence). V was pared by 8 bases and J by 4 bases, with 7 bases between. The CDR3 totals 11 residues. CDR3 loop: CASLTPDTQYF. For the CDR3, the DNA is TGTGCCAGCTTGACCCCAGATACGCAGTATTTT.

This clonotype was detected a few times. The gene calls are TRBV20-1 and TRBJ1-1; TRBD1 matches 7 bases. The CDR3 totals 14 residues. The junction had 5 bases not matched to a gene; V was cut back by 2 bases and J by 2 bases. In germline, CDR1 is DFQATT, CDR2 SNEGSKA (reference sequence). CDR3 sequence: CSARSTGANTEAFF. The CDR3 DNA is TGCAGTGCTAGATCCACAGGGGCCAACACTGAAGCTTTCTTT.

The J gene is TRBJ2-1, the V gene TRBV29-1; the D gene is possibly TRBD1 (6 bases). Germline CDR1 reads SQVTM; CDR2 reads ANQGSEA. The CDR3 covers 12 residues. The V end lost 6 bases, the J end lost 4 bases, and 10 bases lay between the germline ends. CDR3 residues: CSVAQGYNEQFF. The CDR3 bases are TGCAGCGTGGCACAGGGATACAATGAGCAGTTCTTC.

This clonotype was seen at least ten times. A junction end diverges from the germline sequence, so it may reflect a read error. The chain employs TRBV4-1 and TRBJ2-7; 7 bases are a match to TRBD1. CDR3 length equals 13 residues. Looked up from germline, CDR1 is MGHRA and CDR2 is YSYEKL. CDR3 DNA sequence: TGTGCCAGCAGCCAAGGGGGCCCCTACGAGCAGTACTTC. This translates into CASSQGGPYEQYF.

This clonotype turned up a few times. V is TRBV20-1 and J is TRBJ2-1; the match to TRBD2 covers 7 bases. Germline V gene sequence: CDR1 DFQATT, CDR2 SNEGSKA (reference sequence). CDR3 length equals 14 residues. Germline trimming cut 8 bases from V and 0 bases from J; bases unmatched to any gene: 7. CDR3 loop: CSSKAGISYNEQFF. The CDR3 coding sequence is TGCAGTTCGAAAGCGGGAATCTCCTACAATGAGCAGTTCTTC.